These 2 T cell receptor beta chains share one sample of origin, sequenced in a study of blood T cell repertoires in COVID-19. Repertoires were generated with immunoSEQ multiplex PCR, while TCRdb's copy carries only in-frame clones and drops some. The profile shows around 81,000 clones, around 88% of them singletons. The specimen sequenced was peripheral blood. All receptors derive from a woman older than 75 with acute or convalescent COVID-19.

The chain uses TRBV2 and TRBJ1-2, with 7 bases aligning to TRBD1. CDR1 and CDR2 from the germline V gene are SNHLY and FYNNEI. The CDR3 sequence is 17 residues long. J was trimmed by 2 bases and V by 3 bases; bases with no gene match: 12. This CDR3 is CASSDSAPDRRNYGYTF. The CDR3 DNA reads TGTGCCAGCAGTGATTCGGCCCCGGACAGGAGGAACTATGGCTACACCTTC. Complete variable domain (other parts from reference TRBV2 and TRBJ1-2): EPEVTQTPSHQVTQMGQEVILRCVPISNHLYFYWYRQILGQKVEFLVSFYNNEISEKSEIFDDQFSVERPDGSNFTLKIRSTKLEDSAMYFCASSDSAPDRRNYGYTFGSGTRLTVV.

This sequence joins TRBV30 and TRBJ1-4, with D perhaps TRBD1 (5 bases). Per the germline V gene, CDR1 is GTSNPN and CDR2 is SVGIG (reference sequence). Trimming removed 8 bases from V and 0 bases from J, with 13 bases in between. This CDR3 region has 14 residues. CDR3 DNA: TGTGCCCAAGGGACTGGTGCAACTAATGAAAAACTGTTTTTT. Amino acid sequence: CAQGTGATNEKLFF.